These 14 T cell receptor beta chains came from one sample sequenced in a study of T cells in Graves' hyperthyroidism and ophthalmopathy. Template material for amplifying TCR beta CDR3 regions consisted of RNA transcripts. An initial round of RT-PCR targeting the TCR CDR3 relied on the HTBI primer set. TCRdb re-called the multiplex PCR reads through MiXCR, storing one row per CDR3 protein. The sample includes 250,000 to 300,000 distinct CDR3 sequences, just over 14% seen only once; the top ten take more than 10%. Material: blood. Receptors were obtained from a woman in her forties with Graves' hyperthyroidism that later progressed to Graves' ophthalmopathy.

This clonotype was counted at least ten times. This chain uses TRBV10-3 with TRBJ1-5; no definite D call. Germline assignment: CDR1 ENHRY and CDR2 SYGVKD. This CDR3 comprises 15 residues. V was clipped by 0 bases and J by 7 bases, with 13 bases between them. The CDR3, as DNA: TGTGCCATCAGTGAGTCGAGCCCCTCGGGGCAGCCCCAGCATTTT. It yields the protein CAISESSPSGQPQHF.

This sequence joins TRBV19 and TRBJ2-7; 8 bases map to TRBD1. J lost 6 bases, V lost 0 bases, and 4 bases had no gene match. Per germline, CDR1 LNHDA and CDR2 SQIVND (reference sequence). This CDR3 region has 14 residues. The CDR3 DNA sequence: TGTGCCAGTAGTATAGATCCAGGGGGCGGCGAGCAGTACTTC. Amino acids: CASSIDPGGGEQYF. Full variable domain (remainder filled in from reference TRBV19 and TRBJ2-7): DGGITQSPKYLFRKEGQNVTLSCEQNLNHDAMYWYRQDPGQGLRLIYYSQIVNDFQKGDIAEGYSVSREKKESFPLTVTSAQKNPTAFYLCASSIDPGGGEQYFGPGTRLTVT.

V is TRBV30 and J is TRBJ2-2; 8 bases line up with TRBD1. V gave up 0 bases and J gave up 1 base; unmatched junction bases: 10. The length of the CDR3 is 18 residues. Germline V CDR1 and CDR2: GTSNPN, SVGIG (reference sequence). CDR3 coding DNA: TGTGCCTGGAGTGTAAAACCGGGGACAGGACGGAACACCGGGGAGCTGTTTTTT. This encodes CAWSVKPGTGRNTGELFF.

This clonotype was detected ten times or more. The chain recombines TRBV20-1 with TRBJ1-1; D ambiguous. The V and J ends lost 7 bases and 3 bases respectively, with 6 bases between them. Germline values: CDR1 DFQATT, CDR2 SNEGSKA (reference sequence). There are 10 residues in the CDR3. This CDR3 is CSVAYTEAFF. In DNA form, the CDR3 reads TGCAGTGTGGCGTACACTGAAGCTTTCTTT.

The sample holds many counts of this clonotype. The DNA of the CDR3 is TGTGCCAGTAGAGTACAGGGCTCTGGGGCCAACGTCCTGACTTTC. As protein: CASRVQGSGANVLTF. This chain joins TRBV7-3 and TRBJ2-6, with a tentative D call TRBD1 (6 bases). Trimming removed 9 bases from V and 0 bases from J, with 12 bases in between. Germline CDR1 and CDR2: SGHTA and FQGTGA. The CDR3 covers 15 residues.

This clonotype has ten or more counts. This chain uses TRBV28 with TRBJ2-5; perhaps TRBD2 as D (7 bases). Trimming shortened V by 5 bases and J by 6 bases, and 16 bases separated the two germline ends. CDR1 is MDHEN and CDR2 is SYDVKM in the germline V gene. The CDR3 runs 14 residues. CDR3 DNA: TGTGCCAGCAGTCTCCTAGGGGGGGCGAAGACCCAGTACTTC. This sequence encodes CASSLLGGAKTQYF.

This clonotype was observed a few times. The V and J genes are TRBV27 and TRBJ1-2; 8 bases fit TRBD1. The trim removed 5 bases at V and 4 bases at J, leaving 6 bases unmatched. This CDR3 region has 14 residues. Germline CDR1 MNHEY, CDR2 SMNVEV (reference sequence). This CDR3 is CASSPRGLSYGYTF. DNA of the CDR3: TGTGCCAGCAGTCCCAGGGGGCTAAGCTATGGCTACACCTTC.

The gene calls are TRBV9 and TRBJ1-2, with D unclear. Germline V gene sequence: CDR1 SGDLS, CDR2 YYNGEE. This CDR3 contains 12 residues. The V end was cut by 3 bases, the J end by 8 bases, with 11 bases between. CDR3 bases: TGTGCCAGCAGCGGTGGTCCGAGGGGCTACACCTTC. This sequence encodes CASSGGPRGYTF.

The J gene is TRBJ2-7, the V gene TRBV4-1, with TRBD2 matching 13 bases. In germline, CDR1 is MGHRA, CDR2 YSYEKL. This CDR3 contains 17 residues. V shed 1 base and J 7 bases; nucleotides not matched to a gene: 10. The CDR3 loop is CASSQVLAGGPRREQYF. The DNA of the CDR3 is TGCGCCAGCAGCCAAGTACTAGCGGGAGGGCCAAGGAGGGAGCAGTACTTC.

The V and J genes are TRBV27 and TRBJ2-7, with D possibly TRBD2 on 5 matching bases. This CDR3 is 11 amino acids long. Between the trimmed V and J ends, which lost 9 bases and 3 bases, there was a span of 9 bases. From germline, CDR1 is MNHEY and CDR2 SMNVEV (reference sequence). Here the CDR3 reads CASTSGYEQYF. The CDR3, as DNA: TGTGCCAGTACCAGCGGCTACGAGCAGTACTTC.

The chain has TRBV11-2 and TRBJ2-1; 10 nucleotides agree with TRBD2. The V gene's germline CDR1 is SGHAT and CDR2 FQNNGV. The CDR3 runs to 15 residues. V was clipped by 3 bases and J by 7 bases; unmatched bases: 6. CDR3 coding DNA: TGTGCCAGCAGCTTCCTAGCGGGAGTATCGAATGAGCAGTTCTTC. Translating it yields CASSFLAGVSNEQFF. The variable domain in full, completed from reference TRBV11-2 and TRBJ2-1, reads EAGVAQSPRYKIIEKRQSVAFWCNPISGHATLYWYQQILGQGPKLLIQFQNNGVVDDSQLPKDRFSAERLKGVDSTLKIQPAKLEDSAVYLCASSFLAGVSNEQFFGPGTRLTVL.

This clonotype has at least ten counts. V and J are TRBV28 and TRBJ2-6, with D unclear. The V gene's germline CDR1 is MDHEN and CDR2 SYDVKM. The CDR3 covers 16 residues. Trimming shortened V by 2 bases and J by 0 bases, and 8 bases separated the two germline ends. In DNA, the CDR3 is TGTGCCAGCAGTTTAGTCAGGAGCTCTGGGGCCAACGTCCTGACTTTC. Amino acid sequence: CASSLVRSSGANVLTF. The variable domain in full, completed from reference TRBV28 and TRBJ2-6, reads DVKVTQSSRYLVKRTGEKVFLECVQDMDHENMFWYRQDPGLGLRLIYFSYDVKMKEKGDIPEGYSVSREKKERFSLILESASTNQTSMYLCASSLVRSSGANVLTFGAGSRLTVL.

The chain is built from TRBV6-1 and TRBJ2-5; 9 bases map to TRBD2. Losses at the gene ends were 2 bases for V and 14 bases for J; bases not matched to a gene: 9. Germline CDR1 MNHNS, CDR2 SASEGT. CDR3 length equals 13 residues. The CDR3 region has the DNA TGTGCCAGCAGTGAACCGGGACTAGCTTCTTCTTACTTC. Its translation is CASSEPGLASSYF.

In its sample, this clonotype was seen many times. The chain couples TRBV14 to TRBJ2-1, with 9 bases aligning to TRBD2. CDR3 length: 18 residues. V lost 2 bases to trimming and J lost 5 bases; unmatched junction nucleotides: 13. Germline CDR1 reads SGHDN; CDR2 reads FVKESK. The CDR3 sequence is CASSQFWLSLAGNNEQFF. As DNA, the CDR3 is TGTGCCAGCAGCCAATTTTGGCTTAGTCTAGCGGGGAACAATGAGCAGTTCTTC.